These T cell receptor beta chains were read from a single sample in a study of T cell responses to AZD1222 COVID-19 vaccine. The assay was immunoSEQ multiplex PCR, and TCRdb's table has in-frame clones only and misses some. The sample has 150,000 to 200,000 clones; about 90% are singletons. The sequenced sample was peripheral blood, obtained 28 days after the second AZD1222 dose. Receptors originate from an adult who received the AZD1222 COVID-19 vaccine. Both conserved end residues are part of each CDR3. The D gene is left open where the match is weak. Size values are once, few and many counts, or a class for expanded clones, and some rows have none.

cdr3_aa cdr3_nt d_call j_call v_call clone_size
CASSTNRDAASPLHF TGTGCCAGTAGTACCAACCGGGACGCCGCCTCACCCCTCCACTTT . TRBJ1-6 TRBV19 once
CASSLGPGDSNQPQHF TGTGCCAGTAGTCTCGGACCAGGGGATAGCAATCAGCCCCAGCATTTT . TRBJ1-5 TRBV19 .
CASSQGRGLTGLIYGYTF TGCGCCAGCAGCCAAGGGCGGGGGCTTACAGGCCTGATTTATGGCTACACCTTC . TRBJ1-2 TRBV4-1 .
CASSPWIDGGNQPQHF TGTGCCAGCAGTCCGTGGATTGACGGCGGCAATCAGCCCCAGCATTTT . TRBJ1-5 TRBV27 .
CASSEGRITDTQYF TGCGCCAGCAGTGAAGGGCGAATCACAGATACGCAGTATTTT . TRBJ2-3 TRBV10-1 .
CASSSIRGTEAFF TGTGCCAGCAGCTCCATAAGGGGCACTGAAGCTTTCTTT . TRBJ1-1 TRBV11-2 .
CASNFRGEGEKLFF TGTGCCAGTAATTTCCGGGGAGAAGGTGAAAAACTGTTTTTT . TRBJ1-4 TRBV19 few
CASSHDSVSYGYTF TGTGCCAGCAGTCATGACAGTGTCTCCTATGGCTACACCTTC . TRBJ1-2 TRBV6-5 .
CASSINSDTQYF TGTGCCAGTAGTATTAATAGCGATACGCAGTATTTT . TRBJ2-3 TRBV19 .
CASSNGQSGNEQFF TGTGCCAGCAGTAACGGGCAAAGCGGCAATGAGCAGTTCTTC . TRBJ2-1 TRBV6-5 .
CASSEWEGSGNTIYF TGTGCCAGCAGTGAATGGGAGGGGAGTGGAAACACCATATATTTT . TRBJ1-3 TRBV25-1 .
CASSAWKNTEAFF TGTGCCAGCAGTGCTTGGAAGAACACTGAAGCTTTCTTT . TRBJ1-1 TRBV2 .
CASSPLRNYGYTF TGTGCCAGCAGTCCTCTGCGAAACTATGGCTACACCTTC . TRBJ1-2 TRBV6-5 .
CASSLVGDSPLHF TGTGCCAGCAGCTTAGTCGGCGATTCACCCCTCCACTTT . TRBJ1-6 TRBV11-2 .
CASSVGYYQPQHF TGTGCCAGCAGCGTAGGATATTATCAGCCCCAGCATTTT . TRBJ1-5 TRBV9 .
CASSFQQIGGYTF TGTGCCAGCAGCTTTCAACAGATAGGAGGCTACACCTTC . TRBJ1-2 TRBV5-4 few
CALGLAGNTGELFF TGTGCCTTAGGACTAGCGGGAAACACCGGGGAGCTGTTTTTT TRBD2 TRBJ2-2 TRBV30 .
CASSLALGQAPRAFF TGTGCCAGCAGCTTGGCTCTGGGACAGGCCCCTAGGGCTTTCTTT TRBD1 TRBJ1-1 TRBV5-4 .
CASSSRGARGVMNTEAFF TGTGCCAGCAGCTCCCGGGGTGCAAGGGGGGTTATGAACACTGAAGCTTTCTTT . TRBJ1-1 TRBV5-5 .
CASGSSGGAYNEQFF TGTGCCAGTGGATCCAGCGGGGGGGCCTACAATGAGCAGTTCTTC TRBD2 TRBJ2-1 TRBV5-4 .
CASSPAPGVVRSSGELFF TGTGCCAGCAGCCCAGCCCCCGGAGTAGTAAGGTCATCCGGGGAGCTGTTTTTT . TRBJ2-2 TRBV9 .
CASSPRDTFTGGYTF TGTGCCAGCTCACCCCGGGACACCTTCACGGGGGGCTACACCTTC . TRBJ1-2 TRBV18 once
CASSPLGTGIGNTIYF TGTGCCAGCAGCCCACTTGGGACAGGGATTGGAAACACCATATATTTT TRBD1 TRBJ1-3 TRBV7-9 .
CASSSGGGGYGYTF TGCGCCAGCAGCTCAGGGGGCGGTGGCTATGGCTACACCTTC TRBD1 TRBJ1-2 TRBV5-1 .
CASSESSGGNTEAFF TGCGCCAGCAGTGAGTCATCGGGAGGGAACACTGAAGCTTTCTTT . TRBJ1-1 TRBV10-1 .
CASSPIPLASAQYF TGTGCCAGTAGTCCCATACCACTAGCATCAGCGCAGTATTTT . TRBJ2-3 TRBV19 .
CASSPDSYRVSGELFF TGTGCCAGCTCACCGGACAGCTACAGGGTATCCGGGGAGCTGTTTTTT . TRBJ2-2 TRBV18 .
CASSQDRGRHTEAFF TGCGCCAGCAGCCAAGATCGGGGGAGACACACTGAAGCTTTCTTT . TRBJ1-1 TRBV4-1 .
CASSFMDRSYEQYF TGTGCCAGCAGCTTTATGGACAGATCCTACGAGCAGTACTTC . TRBJ2-7 TRBV5-4 .